This T cell receptor beta chain was observed in a study (dated by TCRdb to between 2014 and 2017). About the full investigation: The study set out to test whether tumor-infiltrating Tregs in breast cancer get recruited from blood Tregs or are instead converted in situ from other CD4+ T cell subsets. The study at large found these results: The greatest overlap of tumor-infiltrating Treg TCR alpha and beta sequences was with tumor naive CD4+ T cells, followed next by blood naive CD4+ T cells. Tumor memory CD4+ T cell TCR gene usage clustered with blood and lymph node memory CD4+ cells and lymph node naive CD4+ cells. The validation in the larger cohort was limited to a single TCR beta V-J rearrangement instead of whole repertoires.

Full-length TCR variable regions were amplified by 5' RACE PCR using constant-region reverse primers, and then by semi-nested PCR using Nested Universal Primer A. Using the ReliaPrep RNA Cell Miniprep System, total RNA was extracted, and the SMARTer RACE 5'/3' Kit was then used to reverse transcribe the RNA into 5'RACE-ready cDNA. Multiplex adaptors were used to barcode full-length TCR alpha and beta libraries, and the barcoded libraries were sequenced on an Illumina MiSeq. As for how the authors treated the data: For each of nine subset-tissue groups, sequencing data from the five patients were pooled, and the groups were then compared using unsupervised clustering of TCR gene usage. Repertoire similarity was calculated with the Morisita-Horn index, weighting shared sequences by their contribution to each repertoire. The public reads were reprocessed in TCRdb via fastp at Q25 and MiXCR, keeping in-frame beta chains. Rows merge per CDR3 protein into single entries with the most common DNA and genes. The V and J calls reflect TCRdb's pipeline rather than the authors' work. The sample profile shows about 54,000 distinct CDR3 sequences; approximately 17% of them were found once. The ten top clones hold approximately 2.3% of the sample.

Turning to this clonotype: This clone's antigen is unknown. Sequence at one end of the junction differs from germline and may be a read error.

The Miltenyi Naive CD4+ T Cell Isolation kit was used to purify naive CD4+ T cells, and CD25 microbeads were used to remove Tregs. Tregs, naive and memory CD4+ T cells from tumor, blood and ipsilateral draining lymph nodes of a handful of breast cancer patients underwent full-length TCR alpha and beta sequencing. Ficoll density gradient centrifugation was used to isolate mononuclear cells from either lymph nodes or 50 ml of peripheral blood. FACS confirmed that the sorted cell populations were more than 90% pure. The CDR3 numbers 15 residues from cysteine through phenylalanine. This entry keeps only the CDR3 DNA: 45 bases, framed from base 1. From the germline V gene, CDR1 is SGHTA and CDR2 is FQGNSA.

The sequence links TRBV7-2 to TRBJ2-1; the D gene is possibly TRBD1 or TRBD2, each agreeing over 5 bases. This sequence originates from a female donor with breast cancer. Material: naive CD4+ T cells sorted from blood. The cell subset or site label of this sample denotes: naive CD4+ T cells, CD4+CD45RA+CD25-. The CDR3 region has the sequence CASPTGDPGVNEQLF. The nucleotide sequence reads as follows: TGTGCCAGCCCTACCGGGGACCCCGGGGTGAATGAGCAGCTCTTC.